This is a list of T cell receptor beta chains from one sample in a study of blood T cell repertoires in COVID-19. Only in-frame clones appear in the TCRdb table, and some are missing; sequencing was by immunoSEQ multiplex PCR. The profile covers 150,000 to 200,000 clones, with almost 85% appearing a single time and 20% to 25% taken by the ten largest. The sample taken for sequencing was peripheral blood. The receptors stem from a woman of 80 years or more with acute or convalescent COVID-19. Each CDR3 is given without its conserved first and last residue.

j_gene: TRBJ2-7
v_gene: TRBV5-1
CDR3aa: ASSLDLSGRKLYEQY

j_gene: TRBJ2-1
v_gene: TRBV19
CDR3aa: ASSIWGLAGGGEQF

j_gene: TRBJ2-7
v_gene: TRBV6-5
CDR3aa: ASSYRDSTLEQY

j_gene: TRBJ1-5
v_gene: TRBV7-2
CDR3aa: ASSKDRGGNQPQH

j_gene: TRBJ1-4
v_gene: TRBV7-6
CDR3aa: ASSIFGEAYEKLF

j_gene: TRBJ1-1
v_gene: TRBV20-1
CDR3aa: SASPRTYQNTEAF

j_gene: TRBJ1-1
v_gene: TRBV18
CDR3aa: ASSPDWANTEAF

j_gene: TRBJ1-5
v_gene: TRBV10-3
CDR3aa: AISRDRAGNQPQH

j_gene: TRBJ2-3
v_gene: TRBV19
CDR3aa: ASSGGLAGTDTQY

j_gene: TRBJ2-7
v_gene: TRBV6-5
CDR3aa: ASSKRVSGEQY

j_gene: TRBJ2-5
v_gene: TRBV7-8
CDR3aa: ASSPSRDREQETQY

j_gene: TRBJ2-3
v_gene: TRBV19
CDR3aa: ASSATDTQY

j_gene: TRBJ1-4
v_gene: TRBV4-3
CDR3aa: ASSQVTTNEKLF

j_gene: TRBJ1-2
v_gene: TRBV4-1
CDR3aa: ASSLPGTYGYT

j_gene: TRBJ2-2
v_gene: TRBV6-6
CDR3aa: ASSPTGAGELF

j_gene: TRBJ2-2
v_gene: TRBV18
CDR3aa: ASSLGELF

j_gene: TRBJ1-1
v_gene: TRBV6-5
CDR3aa: ASSYSGQLMNTEAF

j_gene: TRBJ2-1
v_gene: TRBV7-8
CDR3aa: ASSLEGQGDSYNEQF

j_gene: TRBJ2-3
v_gene: TRBV5-1
CDR3aa: ASRRVTSDTQY

j_gene: TRBJ1-5
v_gene: TRBV6-6
CDR3aa: ASSYDSSLANQPQH

j_gene: TRBJ1-1
v_gene: TRBV29-1
CDR3aa: SVGLGHWSEAF

j_gene: TRBJ1-6
v_gene: TRBV7-9
CDR3aa: ASSLDSDNSPLH

j_gene: TRBJ2-7
v_gene: TRBV11-2
CDR3aa: ASSQLIRHEQY

j_gene: TRBJ2-5
v_gene: TRBV30
CDR3aa: AWKRERETQY

j_gene: TRBJ2-1
v_gene: TRBV2
CDR3aa: ASSTGSSPRGEQF

j_gene: TRBJ2-3
v_gene: TRBV5-4
CDR3aa: ASSTTSGVGGDTQY